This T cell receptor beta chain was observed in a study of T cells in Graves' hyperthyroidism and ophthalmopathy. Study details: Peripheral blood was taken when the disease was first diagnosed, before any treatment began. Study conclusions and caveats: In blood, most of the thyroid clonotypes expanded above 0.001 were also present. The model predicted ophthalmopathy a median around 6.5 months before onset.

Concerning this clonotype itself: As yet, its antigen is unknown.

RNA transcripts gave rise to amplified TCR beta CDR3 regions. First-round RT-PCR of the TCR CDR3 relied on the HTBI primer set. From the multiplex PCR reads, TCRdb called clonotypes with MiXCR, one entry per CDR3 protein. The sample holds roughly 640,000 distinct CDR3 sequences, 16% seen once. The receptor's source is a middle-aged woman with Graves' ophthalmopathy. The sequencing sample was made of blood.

CDR3 region: CASSLERERYGYTF. CDR3 DNA sequence: TGTGCCAGCAGCTTAGAAAGGGAACGCTATGGCTACACCTTC. The V call is TRBV7-3, the J call TRBJ1-2; D uncertain. The CDR3 loop spans 14 amino acids. Trimming removed 2 bases at V and 4 bases at J, with 11 bases between. Germline CDR1 is SGHTA and CDR2 is FQGTGA.